The present T cell receptor (beta chain) was sequenced within a study of sequential checkpoint blockade in melanoma (dated by TCRdb to about 2019). Context from the whole study: Using 1:1 randomization, the trial assigned patients either to first-line nivolumab followed by ipilimumab (arm A) or to ipilimumab followed by nivolumab (arm B). Roughly 80% of the matched tumor biopsy pairs taken before and after treatment were from the same lesion. TCRbeta immunosequencing was performed on DNA from more than 75 pretreatment melanoma tumor samples. Maintenance nivolumab was given following each of the two trial sequences. For twenty-two patients, matched tumor biopsies were taken both before treatment and at week 13, after single-agent nivolumab (arm A) or ipilimumab (arm B).

For CDR1 and CDR2, the germline V gene lists MNHGY and SAAAGT. The CDR3 starts with the cysteine, ends with the phenylalanine, and has 16 residues. The kept DNA is CDR3 alone, 48 bases in frame from the first base. Relative to germline, V is missing 0 bases and J is missing 1 base, with 5 bases of the junction outside any gene match. General study outcomes and caveats: Tumor T-cell fraction and clonality were correlated with PD-L1 staining and CD8+ T-cell counts, but not with mutational load. The response-prediction model combining TCR metrics and mutation burden needs validation in larger, independent patient cohorts. Among patients in the nivolumab-first arm (arm A), tumor TIL clonality before treatment was associated with response (P = .04). Achieving clinical benefit was about 30 times more likely for patients whose tumor T-cell fraction and clonality increased by week 13. Within-arm analyses of tumor T-cell fraction were limited by small sample sizes and reduced statistical power.

Notes on this clone: What antigen it recognizes has not been identified. The input lacks base qualities; no much larger clone sits a single base away.

Taken with the paper, the label for treatment or condition translates to: randomized to nivolumab then ipilimumab (arm A) or the reverse (arm B). None of the patients in the trial had previously been given DNA-damaging chemotherapy. CheckMate 064, a randomized, open-label phase II trial of sequential checkpoint blockade, was the source of the samples, all of which came from patients with melanoma. Genomic DNA from formalin-fixed paraffin-embedded (FFPE) tissue samples served as the input for tumor TCR sequencing. The immunoSEQ Assay was used to immunosequence TCRbeta CDR3 regions from genomic DNA. Genomic DNA was amplified by bias-controlled multiplex PCR before high-throughput sequencing. Per the original workflow: To quantify the absolute abundance of each unique TCRbeta CDR3 region, the sequences were collapsed and filtered. Clonality was defined as 1 minus Pielou's evenness and was calculated using productive rearrangements only. Tumor T-cell fraction was calculated by normalizing TCRbeta template counts to usable DNA, which was estimated from several housekeeping genes. A previously published method was used to identify clones with significantly greater frequencies in on-treatment samples than in baseline samples. In TCRdb, the immuneACCESS table is reduced to in-frame sequences with V and J assigned. These tables do not hold every clone; where another copy was compared, an unresolved V gene accounts for under half, and the others remain unexplained. That table is the source of V, J and clone size, and D and trimming were worked out from the DNA. The sample includes more than 30,000 clones, with over 30% observed a single time. Under 2% of the sample belongs to the ten largest clones.

The source was tumor tissue (inferred from file names), collected from a patient given nivolumab and ipilimumab in sequence. The chain links TRBV6-8 with TRBJ2-5, with 7 junctional bases fitting TRBD2. This sequence was found in a human donor with melanoma. This receptor carries the CDR3 CASSYSIGGSQETQYF. The DNA sequence is TGTGCCAGCAGTTACTCTATCGGGGGGAGCCAAGAGACCCAGTACTTC.